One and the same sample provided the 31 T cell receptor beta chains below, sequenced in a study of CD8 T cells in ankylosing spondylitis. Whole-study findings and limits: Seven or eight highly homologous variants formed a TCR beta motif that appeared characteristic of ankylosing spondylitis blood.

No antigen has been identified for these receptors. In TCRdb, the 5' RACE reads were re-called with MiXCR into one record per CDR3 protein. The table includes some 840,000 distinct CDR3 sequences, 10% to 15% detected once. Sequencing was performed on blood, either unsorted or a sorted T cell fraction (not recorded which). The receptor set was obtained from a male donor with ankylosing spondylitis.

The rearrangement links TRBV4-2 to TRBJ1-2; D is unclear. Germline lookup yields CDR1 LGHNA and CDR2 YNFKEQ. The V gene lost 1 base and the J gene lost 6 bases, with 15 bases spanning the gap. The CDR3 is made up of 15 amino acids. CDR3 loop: CASSQVVANYDGYTF. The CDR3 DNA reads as TGTGCCAGCAGCCAAGTCGTGGCGAATTACGATGGCTACACCTTC.

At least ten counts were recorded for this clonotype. The CDR3 DNA reads TGTGCCAGCAGCCGACAGGGAGGGGGGCATTCACCCCTCCACTTT. Protein product: CASSRQGGGHSPLHF. This chain uses TRBV6-1 with TRBJ1-6, with 7 bases fitting TRBD1. CDR1 and CDR2 from the germline V gene are MNHNS and SASEGT. Unmatched junction bases numbered 10, after V lost 6 bases and J lost 8 bases. The CDR3 runs 15 residues.

The DNA of the CDR3 is TGCAGTGCTAGAGACACCGGGACTATTAAAACCTCCTACAATGAGCAGTTCTTC. Translating it yields CSARDTGTIKTSYNEQFF. This chain uses TRBV20-1 with TRBJ2-1; 7 positions match TRBD2. Germline CDR1 DFQATT, CDR2 SNEGSKA (reference sequence). Trimming cost V 0 bases and J 0 bases; bases outside gene matches: 11. There are 18 residues in the CDR3.

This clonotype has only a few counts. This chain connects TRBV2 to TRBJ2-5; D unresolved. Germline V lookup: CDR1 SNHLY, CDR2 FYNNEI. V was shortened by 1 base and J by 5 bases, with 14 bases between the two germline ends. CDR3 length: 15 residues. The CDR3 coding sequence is TGTGCCAGCAGTGAAGATAAGCATCAGTATGAGACCCAGTACTTC. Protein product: CASSEDKHQYETQYF.

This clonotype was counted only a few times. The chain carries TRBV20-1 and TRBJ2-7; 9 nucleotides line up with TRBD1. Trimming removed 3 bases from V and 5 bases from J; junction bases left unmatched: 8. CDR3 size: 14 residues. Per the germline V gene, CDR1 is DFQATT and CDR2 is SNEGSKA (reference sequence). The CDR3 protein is CSARPGTGHHEQYF. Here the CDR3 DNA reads TGCAGTGCTAGGCCCGGGACAGGGCACCACGAGCAGTACTTC.

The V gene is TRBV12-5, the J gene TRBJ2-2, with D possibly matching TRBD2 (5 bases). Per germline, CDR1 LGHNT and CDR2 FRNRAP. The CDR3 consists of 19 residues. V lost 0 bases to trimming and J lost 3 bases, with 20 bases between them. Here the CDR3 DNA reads TGTGCTAGTGGTTTGGTACCCCCCGGACTCCTCTGGGACACCGGGGAGCTGTTTTTT. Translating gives CASGLVPPGLLWDTGELFF.

As DNA, the CDR3 is TGTGCCAGCAGCGCGACTAGCGGGAACTTTGGTGATGAGCAGTTCTTC. This gives the protein CASSATSGNFGDEQFF. The genes are TRBV9 and TRBJ2-1, with TRBD2 matching 11 bases. Trimming removed 3 bases from V and 8 bases from J; junction bases left unmatched: 10. Germline V CDR1 and CDR2: SGDLS, YYNGEE. The CDR3 runs to 16 residues.

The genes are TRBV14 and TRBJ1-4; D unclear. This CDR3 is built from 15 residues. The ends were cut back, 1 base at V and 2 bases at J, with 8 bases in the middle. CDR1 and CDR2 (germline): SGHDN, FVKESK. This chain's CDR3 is CASSQVVGTNEKLFF. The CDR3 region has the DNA TGTGCCAGCAGCCAAGTCGTGGGGACTAATGAAAAACTGTTTTTT.

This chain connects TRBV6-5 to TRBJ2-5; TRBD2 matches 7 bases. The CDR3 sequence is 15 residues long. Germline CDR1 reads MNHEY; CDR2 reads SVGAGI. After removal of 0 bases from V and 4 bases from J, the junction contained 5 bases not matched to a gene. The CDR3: CASSYSGGAVETQYF. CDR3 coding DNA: TGTGCCAGCAGTTACTCGGGAGGGGCCGTAGAGACCCAGTACTTC.

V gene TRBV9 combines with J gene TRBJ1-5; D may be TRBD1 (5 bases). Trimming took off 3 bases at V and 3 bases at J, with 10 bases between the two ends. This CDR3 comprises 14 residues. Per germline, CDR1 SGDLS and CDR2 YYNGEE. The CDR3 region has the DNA TGTGCCAGCAGCGCTGACAGCTACAATCAGCCCCAGCATTTT. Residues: CASSADSYNQPQHF.

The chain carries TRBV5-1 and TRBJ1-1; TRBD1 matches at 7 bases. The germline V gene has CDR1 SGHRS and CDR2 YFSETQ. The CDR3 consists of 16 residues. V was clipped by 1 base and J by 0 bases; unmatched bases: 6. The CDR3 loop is CASSLMTGQLNTEAFF. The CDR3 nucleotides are TGCGCCAGCAGCTTGATGACAGGGCAGTTGAACACTGAAGCTTTCTTT.

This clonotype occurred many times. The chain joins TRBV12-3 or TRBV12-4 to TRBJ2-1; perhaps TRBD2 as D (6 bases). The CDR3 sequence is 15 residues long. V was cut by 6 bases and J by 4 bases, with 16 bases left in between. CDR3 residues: CASRQPGLIYNEQFF. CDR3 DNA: TGTGCCAGCAGGCAGCCGGGACTGATATACAATGAGCAGTTCTTC.

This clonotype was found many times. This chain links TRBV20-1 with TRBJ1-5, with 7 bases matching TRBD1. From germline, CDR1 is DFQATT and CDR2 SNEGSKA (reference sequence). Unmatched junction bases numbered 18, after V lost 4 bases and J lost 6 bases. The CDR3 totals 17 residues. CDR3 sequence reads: CSATPTRGSAGGQPQHF. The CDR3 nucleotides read TGCAGTGCTACGCCGACCCGAGGTTCGGCAGGGGGTCAGCCCCAGCATTTT.

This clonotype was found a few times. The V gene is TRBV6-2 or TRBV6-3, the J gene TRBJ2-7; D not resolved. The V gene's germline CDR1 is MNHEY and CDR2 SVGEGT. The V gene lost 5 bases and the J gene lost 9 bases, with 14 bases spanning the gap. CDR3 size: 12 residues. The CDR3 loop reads CASSPNIIRQYF. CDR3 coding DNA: TGTGCCAGCAGTCCGAACATCATCAGGCAGTACTTC.

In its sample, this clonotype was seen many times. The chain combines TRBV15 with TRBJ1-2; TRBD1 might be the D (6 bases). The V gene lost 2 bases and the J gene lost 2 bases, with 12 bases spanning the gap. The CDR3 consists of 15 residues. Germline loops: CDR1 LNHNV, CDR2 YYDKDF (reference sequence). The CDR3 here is CATSRLRQENYGYTF. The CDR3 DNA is TGTGCCACCAGCAGACTTCGACAGGAGAACTATGGCTACACCTTC. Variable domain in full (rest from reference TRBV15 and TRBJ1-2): DAMVIQNPRYQVTQFGKPVTLSCSQTLNHNVMYWYQQKSSQAPKLLFHYYDKDFNNEADTPDNFQSRRPNTSFCFLDIRSPGLGDTAMYLCATSRLRQENYGYTFGSGTRLTVV.

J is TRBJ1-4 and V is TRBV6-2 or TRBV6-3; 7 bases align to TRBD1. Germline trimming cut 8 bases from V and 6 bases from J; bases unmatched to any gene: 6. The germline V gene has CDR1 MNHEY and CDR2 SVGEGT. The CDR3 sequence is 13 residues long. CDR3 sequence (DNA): TGTGCCAGCCGAAGGACAGGACATGAAAAACTGTTTTTT. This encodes CASRRTGHEKLFF.

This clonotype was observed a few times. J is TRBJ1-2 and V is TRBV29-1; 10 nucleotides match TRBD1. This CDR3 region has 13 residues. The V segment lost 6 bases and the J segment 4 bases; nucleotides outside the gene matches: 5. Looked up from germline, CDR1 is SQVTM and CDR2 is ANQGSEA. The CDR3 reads CSVSTGGPYGYTF. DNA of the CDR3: TGCAGCGTCTCGACAGGGGGCCCCTATGGCTACACCTTC. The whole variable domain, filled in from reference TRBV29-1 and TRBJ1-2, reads SAVISQKPSRDICQRGTSLTIQCQVDSQVTMMFWYRQQPGQSLTLIATANQGSEATYESGFVIDKFPISRPNLTFSTLTVSNMSPEDSSIYLCSVSTGGPYGYTFGSGTRLTVV.

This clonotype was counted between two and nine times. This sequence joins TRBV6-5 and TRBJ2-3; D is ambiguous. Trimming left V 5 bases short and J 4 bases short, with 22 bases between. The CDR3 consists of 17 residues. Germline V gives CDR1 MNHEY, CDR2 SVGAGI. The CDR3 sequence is CASSQLGLIGESDTQYF. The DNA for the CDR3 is TGTGCCAGCAGTCAACTCGGTCTGATTGGAGAGTCAGATACGCAGTATTTT.

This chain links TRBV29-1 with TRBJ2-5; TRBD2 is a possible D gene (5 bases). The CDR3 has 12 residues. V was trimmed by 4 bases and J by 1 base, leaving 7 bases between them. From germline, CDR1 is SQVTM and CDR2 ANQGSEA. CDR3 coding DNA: TGCAGCGTTGCAACTAGCCAAGAGACCCAGTACTTC. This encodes CSVATSQETQYF.

CDR3 region: CSARGPGAGFF. CDR3 DNA sequence: TGCAGTGCTAGAGGGCCAGGGGCCGGATTCTTC. The rearrangement joins TRBV20-1 to TRBJ2-1, with a tentative D call TRBD1 (6 bases). The V and J ends lost 1 base and 16 bases respectively, with 14 bases between them. Germline assignment: CDR1 DFQATT and CDR2 SNEGSKA (reference sequence). The CDR3 loop spans 11 amino acids.

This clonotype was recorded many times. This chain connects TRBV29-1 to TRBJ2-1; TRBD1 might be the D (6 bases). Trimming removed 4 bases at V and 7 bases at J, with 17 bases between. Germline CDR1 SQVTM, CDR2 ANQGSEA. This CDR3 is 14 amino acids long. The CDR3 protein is CSVVPHPGANEQFF. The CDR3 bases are TGCAGCGTTGTCCCACACCCAGGGGCTAATGAGCAGTTCTTC.

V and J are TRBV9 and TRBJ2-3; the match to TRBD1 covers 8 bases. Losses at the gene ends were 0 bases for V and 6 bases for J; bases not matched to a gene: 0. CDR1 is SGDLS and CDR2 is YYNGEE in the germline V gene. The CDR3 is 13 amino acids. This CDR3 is CASSVGTGDTQYF. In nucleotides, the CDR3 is TGTGCCAGCAGCGTAGGGACAGGGGATACGCAGTATTTT.

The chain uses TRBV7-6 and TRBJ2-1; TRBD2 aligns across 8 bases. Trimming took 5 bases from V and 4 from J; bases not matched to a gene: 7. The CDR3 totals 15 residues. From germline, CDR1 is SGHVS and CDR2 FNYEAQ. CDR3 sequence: CASSPSGRRYNEQFF. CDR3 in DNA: TGTGCCAGCAGCCCGAGCGGGAGAAGGTACAATGAGCAGTTCTTC.

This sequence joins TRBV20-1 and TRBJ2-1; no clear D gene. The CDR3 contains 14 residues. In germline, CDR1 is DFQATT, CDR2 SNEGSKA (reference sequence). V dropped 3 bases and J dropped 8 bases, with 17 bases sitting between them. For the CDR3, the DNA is TGCAGTGCTAGGAATGTTGAGATTATCTATGAGCAGTTCTTC. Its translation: CSARNVEIIYEQFF.

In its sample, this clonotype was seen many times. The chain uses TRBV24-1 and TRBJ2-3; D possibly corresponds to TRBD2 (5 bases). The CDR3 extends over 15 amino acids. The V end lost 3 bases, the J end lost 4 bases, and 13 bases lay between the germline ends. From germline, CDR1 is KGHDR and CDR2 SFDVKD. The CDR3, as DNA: TGTGCCACCAGTGATACAGCGGTCCGGCCAGATACGCAGTATTTT. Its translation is CATSDTAVRPDTQYF.

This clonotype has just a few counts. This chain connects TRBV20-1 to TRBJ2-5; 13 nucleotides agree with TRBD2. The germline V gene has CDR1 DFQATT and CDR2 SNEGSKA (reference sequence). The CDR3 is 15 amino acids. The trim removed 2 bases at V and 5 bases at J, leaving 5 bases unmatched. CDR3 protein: CSARPGLAGVETQYF. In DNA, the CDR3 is TGCAGTGCTAGACCCGGACTAGCGGGAGTCGAGACCCAGTACTTC.

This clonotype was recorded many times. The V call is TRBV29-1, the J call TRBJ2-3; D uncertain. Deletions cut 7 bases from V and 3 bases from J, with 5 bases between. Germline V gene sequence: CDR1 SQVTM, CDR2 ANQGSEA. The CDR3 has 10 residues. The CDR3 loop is CSAFTDTQYF. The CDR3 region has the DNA TGCAGCGCCTTTACAGATACGCAGTATTTT.

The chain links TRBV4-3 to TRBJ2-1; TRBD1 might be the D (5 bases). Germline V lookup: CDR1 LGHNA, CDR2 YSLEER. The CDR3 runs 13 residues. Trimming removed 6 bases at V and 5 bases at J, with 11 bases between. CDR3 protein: CASSEGHDNEQFF. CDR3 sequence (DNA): TGCGCCAGCAGTGAAGGACACGACAATGAGCAGTTCTTC.

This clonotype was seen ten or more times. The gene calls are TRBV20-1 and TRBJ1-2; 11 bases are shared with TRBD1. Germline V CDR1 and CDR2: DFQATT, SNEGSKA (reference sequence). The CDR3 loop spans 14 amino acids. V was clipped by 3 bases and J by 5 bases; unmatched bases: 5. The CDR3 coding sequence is TGCAGTGCTAGCCGGGACAGGGGGTTTTATGGCTACACCTTC. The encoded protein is CSASRDRGFYGYTF.

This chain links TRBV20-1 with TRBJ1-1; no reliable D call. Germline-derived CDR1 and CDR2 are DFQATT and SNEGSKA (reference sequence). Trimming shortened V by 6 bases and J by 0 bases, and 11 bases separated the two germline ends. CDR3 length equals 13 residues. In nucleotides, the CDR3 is TGCAGTGCCAGCCCCCACATGAACACTGAAGCTTTCTTT. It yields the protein CSASPHMNTEAFF.

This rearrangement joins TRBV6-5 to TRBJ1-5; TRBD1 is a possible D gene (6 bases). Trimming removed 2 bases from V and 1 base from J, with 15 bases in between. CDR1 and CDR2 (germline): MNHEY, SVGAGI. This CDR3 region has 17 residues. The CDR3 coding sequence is TGTGCCAGCAGTTACCCTCGCAGGGGAGGGAGCAATCAGCCCCAGCATTTT. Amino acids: CASSYPRRGGSNQPQHF.